One T cell receptor beta chain is described in this entry. Its antigen is unknown. The treatment here: roughly ten-day PBMC culture with coronavirus spike peptide pools or control peptides (ViraFEST assay). The Oncomine TCR Beta short-read assay was applied to DNA of cultured CD4+ T cells. TCRdb fed the PCR reads into MiXCR, producing one record per CDR3 protein. The sample has 18,000 or so distinct CDR3 sequences, around 45% seen once. The source of the sample is a study of vaccination and CD4 T cells after COVID-19. This CDR3 has 15 residues. V dropped 4 bases and J dropped 2 bases, with 14 bases sitting between them.

The receptor's source is a human donor who had recovered from COVID-19. The rearrangement uses TRBV12-3 or TRBV12-4 and TRBJ2-5; TRBD2 might be the D (6 bases). The sample consisted of CD4+ T cells from blood, cultured in vitro, taken before SARS-CoV-2 vaccination. The CDR3 spells CASSSDKRVQETQYF. Here the CDR3 DNA reads TGTGCCAGCAGTTCTGACAAGCGGGTGCAAGAGACCCAGTACTTC.